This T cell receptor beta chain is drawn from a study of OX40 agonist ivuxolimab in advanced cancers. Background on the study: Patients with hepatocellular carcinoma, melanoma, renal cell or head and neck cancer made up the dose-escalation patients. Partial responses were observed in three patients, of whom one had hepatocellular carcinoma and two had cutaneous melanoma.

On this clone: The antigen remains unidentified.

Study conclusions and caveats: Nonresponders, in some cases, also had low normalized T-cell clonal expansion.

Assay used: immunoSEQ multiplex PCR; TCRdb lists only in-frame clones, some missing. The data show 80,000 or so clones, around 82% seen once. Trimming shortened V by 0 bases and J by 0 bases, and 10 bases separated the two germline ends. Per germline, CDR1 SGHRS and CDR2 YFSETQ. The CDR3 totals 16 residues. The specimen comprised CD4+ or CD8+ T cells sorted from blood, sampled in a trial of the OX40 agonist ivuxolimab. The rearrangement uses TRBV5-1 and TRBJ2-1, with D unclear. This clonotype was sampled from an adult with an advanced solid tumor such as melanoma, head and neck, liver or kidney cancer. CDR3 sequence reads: CASSLVLLTSYNEQFF. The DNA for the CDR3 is TGCGCCAGCAGCTTGGTATTGCTAACCTCCTACAATGAGCAGTTCTTC.